Listed here are 27 T cell receptor beta chains from one sample, sequenced in a study of cytomegalovirus exposure and HLA in healthy donors (dated by TCRdb to between 2016 and 2019). Receptor amplification or capture employed the immunoSEQ multiplex PCR assay. For the multiplex PCR, a mixture combining 60 forward primers for TCR Vbeta segments and 13 reverse primers for TCR Jbeta segments was used. The table was pulled from immuneACCESS by TCRdb, which kept in-frame rearrangements only. Such tables lose some clones; where checked, under half of the loss comes from unresolved V genes, and the rest has no known cause. Recorded for this sample are roughly 100,000 clones; roughly three quarters of them occurred a single time. Around 5% of the sample rests with the top ten. The sample comprised PBMCs. These receptors were obtained from a woman aged 40 to 50 in good health and CMV-seronegative.

The V and J genes are TRBV19 and TRBJ2-7, with 11 bases that match TRBD2. CDR3 length equals 15 residues. Per the germline V gene, CDR1 is LNHDA and CDR2 is SQIVND (reference sequence). V shed 3 bases, J shed 1 base, and the junction held 2 bases outside the gene matches. The DNA of the CDR3 is TGTGCCAGTAGTATGGGGACTAGCGGTTCCTACGAGCAGTACTTC. It encodes CASSMGTSGSYEQYF.

The J gene is TRBJ2-5, the V gene TRBV7-3, with 7 bases fitting TRBD2. The CDR3 totals 14 residues. Germline CDR1 reads SGHTA; CDR2 reads FQGTGA. V lost 5 bases, J lost 5 bases, and 8 bases stayed unmatched. CDR3: CASSRYGGTETQYF. The CDR3 nucleotides are TGTGCCAGCAGCCGTTACGGGGGGACGGAGACCCAGTACTTC. The complete variable domain, with remaining parts taken from reference TRBV7-3 and TRBJ2-5, reads GAGVSQTPSNKVTEKGKYVELRCDPISGHTALYWYRQSLGQGPEFLIYFQGTGAADDSGLPNDRFFAVRPEGSVSTLKIQRTERGDSAVYLCASSRYGGTETQYFGPGTRLLVL.

In its sample, this clone was seen once. V is TRBV19 and J is TRBJ2-2; D possibly corresponds to TRBD1 (6 bases). Trimming stripped 3 bases from V and 4 bases from J, with 9 bases between. Looked up from germline, CDR1 is LNHDA and CDR2 is SQIVND (reference sequence). The CDR3 contains 14 residues. In DNA form, the CDR3 reads TGTGCCAGTAGTATTCAGGGGTCCACCGGGGAGCTGTTTTTT. Protein: CASSIQGSTGELFF.

CDR3 in amino acids: CASSSPTRISGANVLTF. In DNA form, the CDR3 reads TGTGCCAGCAGCTCGCCCACGCGGATCTCTGGGGCCAACGTCCTGACTTTC. The chain recombines TRBV5-8 with TRBJ2-6; D gene ambiguous. The V gene lost 3 bases and the J gene lost 0 bases, with 13 bases spanning the gap. The CDR3 covers 17 residues. Germline V gene lookup returns CDR1 SGHTS and CDR2 YDEGEE.

The rearrangement joins TRBV6-5 to TRBJ2-2; TRBD1 matches at 9 bases. Trimming at V came to 6 bases and at J to 3 bases, leaving 5 bases not matched to a gene. The germline gives CDR1 MNHEY, CDR2 SVGAGI. This CDR3 has 15 amino acids. The CDR3 here is CASSRDRVDTGELFF. The CDR3 DNA is TGTGCCAGCAGCCGGGACAGGGTGGACACCGGGGAGCTGTTTTTT.

The rearrangement links TRBV19 to TRBJ2-7; D might be TRBD1 (6 bases). V was pared by 5 bases and J by 3 bases, with 20 bases between. From germline, CDR1 is LNHDA and CDR2 SQIVND (reference sequence). This CDR3 is built from 16 residues. The DNA for the CDR3 is TGTGCCAGTAGTGTCGGGACACCTAAATTCTTCTACGAGCAGTACTTC. It yields the protein CASSVGTPKFFYEQYF. Drawing the rest from reference TRBV19 and TRBJ2-7, the complete variable domain is DGGITQSPKYLFRKEGQNVTLSCEQNLNHDAMYWYRQDPGQGLRLIYYSQIVNDFQKGDIAEGYSVSREKKESFPLTVTSAQKNPTAFYLCASSVGTPKFFYEQYFGPGTRLTVT.

The table lists this clone with a few counts. One junction end disagrees with the germline gene, perhaps due to a read error. The chain has TRBV19 and TRBJ1-1; D unclear. CDR3 size: 16 residues. Germline values: CDR1 LNHDA, CDR2 SQIVND (reference sequence). CDR3 amino acids: CASSIDTVNMNAEAFF. CDR3 DNA sequence: TGTGCCAGTAGTATAGATACCGTCAACATGAACGCTGAAGCTTTCTTT.

The chain employs TRBV9 and TRBJ1-2; possibly TRBD1 for D (6 bases). Germline lookup yields CDR1 SGDLS and CDR2 YYNGEE. Trimming shortened V by 4 bases and J by 2 bases, and 18 bases separated the two germline ends. The CDR3 sequence is 16 residues long. The CDR3 DNA follows: TGTGCCAGCAGCCGCCGGGACATCTCAGCCAACTATGGCTACACCTTC. Translating it yields CASSRRDISANYGYTF.

This clone appeared once. The chain links TRBV5-1 to TRBJ2-1; TRBD1 matches at 7 bases. The germline V gene encodes CDR1 SGHRS and CDR2 YFSETQ. Trimming removed 3 bases from V and 4 bases from J; junction bases left unmatched: 7. The CDR3 sequence is 15 residues long. The CDR3 protein is CASSYSPGQYNEQFF. In nucleotides, the CDR3 is TGCGCCAGCAGCTATTCTCCGGGACAGTACAATGAGCAGTTCTTC.

The genes are TRBV9 and TRBJ2-2; weak D call: TRBD2 (5 bases). The CDR3 consists of 13 residues. The V end was cut by 4 bases, the J end by 4 bases, with 8 bases between. Germline V CDR1 and CDR2: SGDLS, YYNGEE. The CDR3 here is CASSKGGTGELFF. DNA for the CDR3: TGTGCCAGCAGCAAAGGAGGCACCGGGGAGCTGTTTTTT.

The chain combines TRBV27 with TRBJ1-1; D may be TRBD1 (6 bases). The germline CDR1 and CDR2 sequences are MNHEY and SMNVEV (reference sequence). The CDR3 has 16 residues. Trimming cost V 2 bases and J 1 base, with 14 bases left between them. The DNA for the CDR3 is TGTGCCAGCAGTTTAGGAACAGGGCTAGGGAACACTGAAGCTTTCTTT. Translated: CASSLGTGLGNTEAFF.

This clone is termed medium-sized. Other DNA sequences of this sample code for an identical CDR3. The chain is built from TRBV6-4 and TRBJ2-3; TRBD2 matches at 9 bases. The germline CDR1 and CDR2 sequences are MRHNA and SNTAGT. J lost 2 bases, V lost 5 bases, and 5 bases had no gene match. This CDR3 has 15 amino acids. CDR3 amino acids: CASSPLAGNTDTQYF. The CDR3 DNA sequence: TGTGCCAGCAGTCCGCTAGCGGGGAACACAGATACGCAGTATTTT.

This clone showed up just a few times. V is TRBV15 and J is TRBJ1-2; D is unresolved. Germline CDR1 is LNHNV and CDR2 is YYDKDF (reference sequence). V shed 0 bases and J shed 6 bases, with 14 bases lying between them. This CDR3 is built from 15 residues. CDR3 bases: TGTGCCACCAGCAGAGAATATTCGGTGTTGGATGGCTACACCTTC. The encoded protein is CATSREYSVLDGYTF.

V and J are TRBV11-2 and TRBJ2-3; 7 bases agree with TRBD1. CDR1 and CDR2 from the germline V gene are SGHAT and FQNNGV. After removal of 10 bases from V and 2 bases from J, the junction contained 6 bases not matched to a gene. The CDR3 has 13 residues. CDR3 in DNA: TGTGCCACAGAAGGACAGGACACAGATACGCAGTATTTT. Translated: CATEGQDTDTQYF.

J is TRBJ2-3 and V is TRBV18, with 10 bases that match TRBD1. This CDR3 region has 15 residues. Germline V gene sequence: CDR1 KGHSH, CDR2 LQKENI. The V and J ends lost 5 bases and 5 bases, in that order; junction bases with no gene match: 7. The CDR3 loop reads CASSAGQGTGDTQYF. Written as DNA, the CDR3 is TGTGCCAGCTCAGCGGGACAGGGGACCGGAGATACGCAGTATTTT.

The chain employs TRBV9 and TRBJ2-1; no reliable D call. Per germline, CDR1 SGDLS and CDR2 YYNGEE. The CDR3 extends over 11 amino acids. The ends were cut back, 7 bases at V and 6 bases at J, with 8 bases in the middle. The chain's CDR3 is CASSSSNEQFF. CDR3 bases: TGTGCCAGCTCTTCGAGCAATGAGCAGTTCTTC.

This clone was counted only a few times. This rearrangement joins TRBV25-1 to TRBJ2-3; possible D gene TRBD1, 6 bases. The CDR3 is 13 amino acids. Trimming took 8 bases from V and 3 from J, leaving 12 bases between them. CDR1 is MGHDK and CDR2 is SYGVNS in the germline V gene. The CDR3 loop reads CASAQRGTDTQYF. CDR3 nucleotides: TGTGCCAGCGCCCAGAGGGGGACAGATACGCAGTATTTT.

The rearrangement links TRBV29-1 to TRBJ1-2; D gene uncertain. Looked up from germline, CDR1 is SQVTM and CDR2 is ANQGSEA. CDR3 size: 11 residues. The ends were cut back, 0 bases at V and 7 bases at J, with 6 bases in the middle. CDR3 region: CSVEDISGYTF. Here the CDR3 DNA reads TGCAGCGTTGAAGATATCAGTGGCTACACCTTC.

V is TRBV30 and J is TRBJ2-7; weak D call: TRBD2 (6 bases). CDR1 and CDR2 (germline): GTSNPN, SVGIG (reference sequence). The germline V and J ends were trimmed by 5 bases and 6 bases, with 23 bases remaining between them. This CDR3 is built from 15 residues. The CDR3 DNA reads as TGTGCCTGGTCTCCCGGGACCCCGGGGGTTCGCGAGCAGTACTTC. Encoded protein: CAWSPGTPGVREQYF.

The V gene is TRBV10-3, the J gene TRBJ1-5; D gene uncertain. CDR3 size: 13 residues. Germline V gene data show CDR1 as ENHRY and CDR2 as SYGVKD. V was cut by 10 bases and J by 6 bases, with 16 bases left in between. The CDR3 spells CATTPNAGQPQHF. DNA for the CDR3: TGTGCCACCACGCCCAATGCGGGTCAGCCCCAGCATTTT.

The genes are TRBV18 and TRBJ1-2; 7 bases agree with TRBD1. The V gene's germline CDR1 is KGHSH and CDR2 LQKENI. There are 14 residues in the CDR3. Trimming at V came to 4 bases and at J to 4 bases, leaving 6 bases not matched to a gene. For the CDR3, the DNA is TGTGCCAGCTCACGCGGGACAGACAGCTATGGCTACACCTTC. Amino acid sequence: CASSRGTDSYGYTF.

The V and J genes are TRBV5-4 and TRBJ1-1; D is unclear. Germline V CDR1 and CDR2: SGHNT, YYREEE (reference sequence). Trimming cost V 0 bases and J 1 base, with 7 bases left between them. The CDR3 covers 14 residues. The CDR3 region is CASSLDTPNTEAFF. In nucleotides, the CDR3 is TGTGCCAGCAGCTTGGATACACCGAACACTGAAGCTTTCTTT.

This clone appeared once. This sequence joins TRBV6-5 and TRBJ1-1; D uncertain. V dropped 7 bases and J dropped 1 base, with 13 bases sitting between them. The CDR3 spans 14 residues. CDR1 is MNHEY and CDR2 is SVGAGI in the germline V gene. The CDR3 bases are TGTGCCAGCAACCCAGCCCCGGGGAACACTGAAGCTTTCTTT. Protein product: CASNPAPGNTEAFF.

The V and J genes are TRBV5-1 and TRBJ2-2, with TRBD1 matching over 10 bases. With V trimmed by 9 bases and J by 6 bases, 5 bases remained unmatched. This CDR3 has 13 residues. CDR1 SGHRS and CDR2 YFSETQ come from the germline V gene. The CDR3 loop is CATRTGGAGELFF. The CDR3 DNA is TGCGCCACGCGGACAGGGGGGGCCGGGGAGCTGTTTTTT.

This clone was recorded a few times. V and J are TRBV14 and TRBJ2-1; the D is unclear. CDR3 length: 15 residues. Germline V gene lookup returns CDR1 SGHDN and CDR2 FVKESK. Deletions cut 4 bases from V and 0 bases from J, with 10 bases between. The DNA for the CDR3 is TGTGCCAGCAGCCCAACAATAAGCTCCTACAATGAGCAGTTCTTC. It encodes CASSPTISSYNEQFF.

This clone has just one count. V and J are TRBV15 and TRBJ1-2; TRBD1 is a possible D gene (6 bases). The CDR3 runs to 15 residues. Between the trimmed V and J ends, which lost 1 base and 6 bases, there was a span of 15 bases. Germline V gene data show CDR1 as LNHNV and CDR2 as YYDKDF (reference sequence). CDR3 region: CATSRGNRVSDGYTF. CDR3 coding DNA: TGTGCCACCAGCAGAGGTAACAGGGTGTCGGATGGCTACACCTTC. The entire variable domain, with the rest obtained from reference TRBV15 and TRBJ1-2, is as follows: DAMVIQNPRYQVTQFGKPVTLSCSQTLNHNVMYWYQQKSSQAPKLLFHYYDKDFNNEADTPDNFQSRRPNTSFCFLDIRSPGLGDTAMYLCATSRGNRVSDGYTFGSGTRLTVV.

The J gene is TRBJ2-7, the V gene TRBV29-1; 8 bases line up with TRBD1. The CDR3 contains 12 residues. Germline CDR1 and CDR2: SQVTM and ANQGSEA. V lost 4 bases to trimming and J lost 5 bases; unmatched junction nucleotides: 4. For the CDR3, the DNA is TGCAGCGTTGTAGGGACAGGCCACGAGCAGTACTTC. It translates to CSVVGTGHEQYF.